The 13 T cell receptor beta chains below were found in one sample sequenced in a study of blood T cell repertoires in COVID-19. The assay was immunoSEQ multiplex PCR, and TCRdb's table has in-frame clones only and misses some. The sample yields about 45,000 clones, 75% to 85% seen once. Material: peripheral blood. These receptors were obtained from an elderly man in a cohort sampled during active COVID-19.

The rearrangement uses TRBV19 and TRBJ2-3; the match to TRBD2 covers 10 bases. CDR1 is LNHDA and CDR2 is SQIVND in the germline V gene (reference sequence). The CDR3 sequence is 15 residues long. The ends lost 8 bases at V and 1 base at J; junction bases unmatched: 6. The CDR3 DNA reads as TGTGCCAGTCGCGACGGGACTAGCGGCACAGATACGCAGTATTTT. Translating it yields CASRDGTSGTDTQYF.

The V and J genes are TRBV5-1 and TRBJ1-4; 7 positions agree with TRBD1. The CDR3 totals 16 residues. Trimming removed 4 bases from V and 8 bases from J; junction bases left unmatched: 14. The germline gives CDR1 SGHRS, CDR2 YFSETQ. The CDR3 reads CASSGGRGRAGEKLFF. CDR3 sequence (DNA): TGCGCCAGCAGCGGCGGTAGGGGGCGCGCCGGGGAAAAACTGTTTTTT. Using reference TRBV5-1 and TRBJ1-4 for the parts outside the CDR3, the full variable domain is KAGVTQTPRYLIKTRGQQVTLSCSPISGHRSVSWYQQTPGQGLQFLFEYFSETQRNKGNFPGRFSGRQFSNSRSEMNVSTLELGDSALYLCASSGGRGRAGEKLFFGSGTQLSVL.

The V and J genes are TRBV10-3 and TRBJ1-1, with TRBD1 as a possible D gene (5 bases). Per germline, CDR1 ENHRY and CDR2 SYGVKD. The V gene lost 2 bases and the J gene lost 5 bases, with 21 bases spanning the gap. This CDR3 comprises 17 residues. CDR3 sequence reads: CAISERGGRGSGTEAFF. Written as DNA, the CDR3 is TGTGCCATCAGTGAGAGAGGTGGACGGGGGAGTGGAACTGAAGCTTTCTTT.

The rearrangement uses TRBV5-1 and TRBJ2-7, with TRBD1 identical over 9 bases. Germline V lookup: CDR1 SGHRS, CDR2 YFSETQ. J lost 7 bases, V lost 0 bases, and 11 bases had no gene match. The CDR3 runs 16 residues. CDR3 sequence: CASSLASGTGRSEQYF. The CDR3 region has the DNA TGCGCCAGCAGCTTGGCCTCCGGGACAGGGCGGAGTGAGCAGTACTTC.

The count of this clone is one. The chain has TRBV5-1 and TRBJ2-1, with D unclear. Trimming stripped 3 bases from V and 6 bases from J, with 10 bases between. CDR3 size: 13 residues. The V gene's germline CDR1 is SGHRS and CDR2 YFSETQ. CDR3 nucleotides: TGCGCCAGCAGCTCCTTTAGTGGCAATGAGCAGTTCTTC. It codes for CASSSFSGNEQFF.

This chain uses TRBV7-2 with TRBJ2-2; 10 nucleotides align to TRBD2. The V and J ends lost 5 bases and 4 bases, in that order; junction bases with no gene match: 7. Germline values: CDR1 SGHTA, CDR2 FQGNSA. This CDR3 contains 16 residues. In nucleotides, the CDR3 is TGTGCCAGCAGCCGGGCAGCGGGAGGGAGCACCGGGGAGCTGTTTTTT. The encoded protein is CASSRAAGGSTGELFF.

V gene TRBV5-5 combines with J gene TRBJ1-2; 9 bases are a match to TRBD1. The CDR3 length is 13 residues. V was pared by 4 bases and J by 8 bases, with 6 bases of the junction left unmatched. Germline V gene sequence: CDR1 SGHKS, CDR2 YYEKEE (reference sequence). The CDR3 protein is CASSVRDRDGYTF. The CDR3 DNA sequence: TGTGCCAGCAGCGTCCGGGACAGGGACGGCTACACCTTC.

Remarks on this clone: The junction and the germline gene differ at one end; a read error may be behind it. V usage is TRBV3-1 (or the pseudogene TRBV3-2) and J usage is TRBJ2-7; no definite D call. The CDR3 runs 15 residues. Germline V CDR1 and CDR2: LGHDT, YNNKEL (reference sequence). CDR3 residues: CASSQDFGGDPKPFF. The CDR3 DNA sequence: TGTGCCAGCAGCCAAGATTTTGGCGGAGACCCTAAGCCCTTCTTC.

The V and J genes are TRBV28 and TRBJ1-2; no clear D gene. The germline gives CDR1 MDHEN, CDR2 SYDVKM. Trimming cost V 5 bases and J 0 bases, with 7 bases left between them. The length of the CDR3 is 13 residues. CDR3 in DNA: TGTGCCAGCAGTCGTTTCCCTAACTATGGCTACACCTTC. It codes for CASSRFPNYGYTF.

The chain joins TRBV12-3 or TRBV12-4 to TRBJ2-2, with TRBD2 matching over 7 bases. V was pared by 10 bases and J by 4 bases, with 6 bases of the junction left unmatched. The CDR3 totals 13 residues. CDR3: CATLRGTTGELFF. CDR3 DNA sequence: TGTGCCACCTTGCGGGGGACCACCGGGGAGCTGTTTTTT.

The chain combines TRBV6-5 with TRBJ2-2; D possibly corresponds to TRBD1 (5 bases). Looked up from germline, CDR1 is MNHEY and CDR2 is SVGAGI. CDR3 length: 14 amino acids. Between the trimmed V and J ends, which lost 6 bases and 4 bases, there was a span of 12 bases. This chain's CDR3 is CASRAGTGTGELFF. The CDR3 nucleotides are TGTGCCAGCAGGGCTGGCACAGGCACCGGGGAGCTGTTTTTT.

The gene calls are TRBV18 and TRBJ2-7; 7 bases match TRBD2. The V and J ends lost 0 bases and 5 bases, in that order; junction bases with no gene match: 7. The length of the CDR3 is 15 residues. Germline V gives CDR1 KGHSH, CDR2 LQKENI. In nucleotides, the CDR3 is TGTGCCAGCTCACCACCGGGAGGGGCTGGCAACGAGCAGTACTTC. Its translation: CASSPPGGAGNEQYF.

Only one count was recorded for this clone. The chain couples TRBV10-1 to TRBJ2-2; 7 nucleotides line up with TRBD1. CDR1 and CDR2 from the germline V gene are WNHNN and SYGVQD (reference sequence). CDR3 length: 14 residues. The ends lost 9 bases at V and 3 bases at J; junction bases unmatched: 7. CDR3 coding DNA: TGCGCCAGTAGACCGGGACAGTACACCGGGGAGCTGTTTTTT. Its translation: CASRPGQYTGELFF.